This T cell receptor (beta chain) was obtained from a study of CD8 T cells in ankylosing spondylitis. Worth noting for this clonotype: Antigen unknown.

Construction of TCR beta libraries was performed using quantitative 5'-RACE with molecular barcodes. TCRdb processed the 5' RACE reads anew with MiXCR; each CDR3 protein has one entry. Among approximately 290,000 distinct CDR3 sequences, more than 20% were seen once, and the ten largest hold 3.5%. The CDR3 loop spans 13 amino acids. The germline V gene has CDR1 SGHDT and CDR2 YYEEEE. After removal of 2 bases from V and 7 bases from J, the junction contained 5 bases not matched to a gene. The study's findings and limits: Ankylosing spondylitis blood appeared to be characterized by a TCR beta motif of 7 to 9 highly homologous variants. The authors found the disease-linked clones to be CD8+ and relatively rare in peripheral blood.

The rearrangement links TRBV5-6 to TRBJ2-7; the match to TRBD2 covers 8 bases. Sequences were obtained from blood, either unsorted or a sorted T cell fraction (not recorded which). The receptor was derived from a female donor with ankylosing spondylitis or in good health (not recorded which). The CDR3 coding sequence is TGTGCCAGCAGCTTCGGGGGGGCGGGAGAGCAGTACTTC. This codes for CASSFGGAGEQYF.